This T cell receptor beta chain was identified during a study of blood T cell repertoires in COVID-19. Overall study: Samples of COVID-19 (acute and convalescent) were obtained from the United States, Italy and Spain.

Here immunoSEQ multiplex PCR was the method, and the copy in TCRdb shows in-frame clones only, minus some. Of around 200,000 clones listed, 85% to 90% are singletons. The CDR3 has 14 residues. After removal of 1 base from V and 5 bases from J, the junction contained 5 bases not matched to a gene. Per germline, CDR1 GTSNPN and CDR2 SVGIG (reference sequence). The sample comprised peripheral blood. V and J are TRBV30 and TRBJ1-1; 9 bases line up with TRBD1. The clonotype was recovered from a young woman who had recovered from COVID-19. The CDR3 coding sequence is TGTGCCTGGAGTGAGAACAGGGGGCAAACTGAAGCTTTCTTT. It translates to CAWSENRGQTEAFF. Supplemented by reference TRBV30 and TRBJ1-1, the full variable domain reads SQTIHQWPATLVQPVGSPLSLECTVEGTSNPNLYWYRQAAGRGLQLLFYSVGIGQISSEVPQNLSASRPQDRQFILSSKKLLLSDSGFYLCAWSENRGQTEAFFGQGTRLTVV.